The 3 T cell receptor beta chains presented below share a single source sample, sequenced in a study of PD-L1 blockade in urothelial cancer. Time point in this sample: pretreatment peripheral blood. Measured with immunoSEQ multiplex PCR; TCRdb has only the in-frame clones, and not every one. The sample records some 63,000 clones, roughly 79% being singletons. The starting material was PBMCs, obtained around atezolizumab (anti-PD-L1) treatment. These receptors were obtained from a man aged 65 to 79 with urothelial cancer.

This clone showed up just a few times. This chain links TRBV29-1 with TRBJ1-1, with 9 nucleotides matching TRBD1. V trimming: 7 bases; J trimming: 6 bases; junction bases outside the gene matches: 6. The CDR3 extends over 12 amino acids. Germline values: CDR1 SQVTM, CDR2 ANQGSEA. CDR3 DNA: TGCAGCGCGGGACAGGGAGGAGCTGAAGCTTTCTTT. It encodes CSAGQGGAEAFF. The whole variable domain, remainder taken from reference TRBV29-1 and TRBJ1-1, is SAVISQKPSRDICQRGTSLTIQCQVDSQVTMMFWYRQQPGQSLTLIATANQGSEATYESGFVIDKFPISRPNLTFSTLTVSNMSPEDSSIYLCSAGQGGAEAFFGQGTRLTVV.

CDR3 DNA sequence: TGTGCCAGCAGCAAAGGGGGTCGACCCGACACAGATACGCAGTATTTT. It specifies CASSKGGRPDTDTQYF. The chain has TRBV7-9 and TRBJ2-3, with D perhaps matching TRBD1 (6 bases). There are 16 residues in the CDR3. CDR1 is SEHNR and CDR2 is FQNEAQ in the germline V gene (reference sequence). V shed 5 bases and J shed 2 bases, with 17 bases lying between them.

V is TRBV2 and J is TRBJ1-2, with 9 bases lining up with TRBD1. In germline, CDR1 is SNHLY, CDR2 FYNNEI. This CDR3 has 15 residues. V lost 7 bases to trimming and J lost 6 bases; unmatched junction nucleotides: 12. The CDR3 here is CASNRRDRDGNGYTF. CDR3 bases: TGTGCCAGCAACCGACGGGACAGGGATGGGAATGGCTACACCTTC.